The text below deals with one TCR beta chain. Its antigen is undetermined. The data were taken from a study of T cell responses to AZD1222 COVID-19 vaccine. Broader study findings: Rises in breadth and depth of Spike-specific TCRs came after two AZD1222 doses. White British donors predominated, females outnumbered males, and clonal diversity was possibly underestimated.

From germline, CDR1 is GTSNPN and CDR2 SVGIG (reference sequence). V was clipped by 1 base and J by 9 bases, with 13 bases between them. The CDR3 covers 14 residues. Profiled with immunoSEQ multiplex PCR; TCRdb holds only in-frame clones, not every one. The sample yields about 180,000 clones, about 92% seen once. The source of this sequence is an adult in good health. Sequencing used peripheral blood, obtained on day 0 of AZD1222 vaccination. The chain carries TRBV30 and TRBJ1-6, with D possibly TRBD1 on 5 matching bases. The CDR3 sequence is CAWSDPWGGSPLHF. CDR3 nucleotides: TGTGCCTGGAGTGATCCCTGGGGGGGTTCACCCCTCCACTTT.